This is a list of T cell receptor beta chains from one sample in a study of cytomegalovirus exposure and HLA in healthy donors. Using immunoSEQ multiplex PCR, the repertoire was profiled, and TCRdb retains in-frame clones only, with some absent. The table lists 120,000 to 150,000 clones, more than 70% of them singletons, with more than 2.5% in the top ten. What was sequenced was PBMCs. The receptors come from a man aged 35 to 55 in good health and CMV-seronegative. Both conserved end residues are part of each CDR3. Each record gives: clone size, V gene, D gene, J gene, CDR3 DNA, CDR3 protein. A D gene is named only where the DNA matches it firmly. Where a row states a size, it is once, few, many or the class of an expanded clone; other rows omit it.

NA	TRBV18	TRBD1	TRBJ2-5	TGTGCCAGCTCACCGCAACAGGGGGCCGAGACCCAGTACTTC	CASSPQQGAETQYF
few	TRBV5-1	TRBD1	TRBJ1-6	TGCGCCAGCAACTCGGGACAGCGTAACTATAATTCACCCCTCCACTTT	CASNSGQRNYNSPLHF
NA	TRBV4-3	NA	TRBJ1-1	TGCGCCAGCAGCCACTTGGAGGGTTCGGGTGGAGCTTTCTTT	CASSHLEGSGGAFF
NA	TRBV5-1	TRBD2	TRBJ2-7	TGCGCCAGCAGCTTGGAGCGGGACTTGTCCTACGAGCAGTACTTC	CASSLERDLSYEQYF
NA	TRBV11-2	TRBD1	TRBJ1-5	TGTGCCAGCAGCTCGACAGGGGAGAGCAATCAGCCCCAGCATTTT	CASSSTGESNQPQHF
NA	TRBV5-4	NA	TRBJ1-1	TGTGCCAGCAGCTTGGAGGGGCAGGGATACACTGAAGCTTTCTTT	CASSLEGQGYTEAFF
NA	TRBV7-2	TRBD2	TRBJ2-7	TGTGCCAGCAGCCCAGCGCTTTTGCTAGCGGGGGGCCAGCAGTACTTC	CASSPALLLAGGQQYF
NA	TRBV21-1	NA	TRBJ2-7	TGTGCCAGCAGACCTAAAGGGGACAGGGAAACCGAGCAGTACTTC	CASRPKGDRETEQYF
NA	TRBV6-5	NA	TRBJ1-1	TGTGCCAGCAGCTATAAACGGGACACTGAAGCTTTCTTT	CASSYKRDTEAFF
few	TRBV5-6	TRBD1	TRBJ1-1	TGTGCCAGCAGCCTGACAGGGTATGGGGCTGAAGCTTTCTTT	CASSLTGYGAEAFF
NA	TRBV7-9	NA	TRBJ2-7	TGTGCCAGCAGCCTAGGCTCAACGGTCTACGAGCAGTACTTC	CASSLGSTVYEQYF
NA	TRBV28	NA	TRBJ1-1	TGTGCCAGCAGTAGGGCAGGGATCATCACTGAAGCTTTCTTT	CASSRAGIITEAFF
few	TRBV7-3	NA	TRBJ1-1	TGTGCCAGCAGCTCGGGAGGGGGCACTGAAGCTTTCTTT	CASSSGGGTEAFF
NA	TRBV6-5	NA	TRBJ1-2	TGTGCCAGCAGTTACACGTCAGGGGCACTTTATGGCTACACCTTC	CASSYTSGALYGYTF
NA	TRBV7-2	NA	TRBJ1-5	TGTGCCAGCAGCTCCCGGACAGCGAATCAGCCCCAGCATTTT	CASSSRTANQPQHF
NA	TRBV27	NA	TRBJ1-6	TGTGCCAGCAGTTTGGGGACTCCCCTTCGGTCACCCCTCCACTTT	CASSLGTPLRSPLHF
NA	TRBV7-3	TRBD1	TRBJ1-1	TGTGCCAGCAAGGAGAGGGGGCTCACTGAAGCTTTCTTT	CASKERGLTEAFF